This T cell receptor (beta chain) was recorded in a study of blood T cell repertoires in COVID-19. The protocol was immunoSEQ multiplex PCR, while the TCRdb copy is restricted to in-frame clones and leaves out a portion. The table records more than 85,000 clones, over 60% of them present only once. The CDR3 spans 14 residues. Germline CDR1 reads MNHEY; CDR2 reads SVGAGI. Trimming took off 6 bases at V and 4 bases at J, with 12 bases between the two ends. This clone was observed a single time. Sequenced material: peripheral blood. The chain is built from TRBV6-5 and TRBJ2-2; D is perhaps TRBD2 (6 bases). The TCR sequence derives from a woman aged 80 or older with active or convalescent COVID-19. The CDR3 DNA reads as TGTGCCAGCAGGATCCTCGGGGGCACCGGGGAGCTGTTTTTT. It translates to CASRILGGTGELFF.